A few counts support the clone carrying this T cell receptor (beta chain). Its antigen is undetermined. The record originates from a study of T cell repertoires in cytomegalovirus infection. Study details: CMV epitopes in the study were HLA-C-restricted (recently identified) and HLA-B-restricted (well studied). Both a matching HLA type and CMV infection were indicated by public TCR beta signatures.

One entry per CDR3 protein, called by TCRdb with MiXCR from the reads. The repertoire holds around 570,000 distinct CDR3 sequences, with around 40% as singletons. V gave up 5 bases and J gave up 6 bases, with 19 bases separating them. Germline CDR1 and CDR2: SEHNR and FQNEAQ (reference sequence). The CDR3 length is 15 residues. Broader study findings: HLA-C-restricted CMV clonotypes gave the most frequent clonotype in two of eight donors.

Sequencing used cultured PBMCs, obtained from culture after CMV antigen stimulation. The clonotype comes from a human donor in good health (CMV status not recorded). Some clones in this sample may be carry-over from other donors' samples. V is TRBV7-9 and J is TRBJ1-1; tentatively, D is TRBD1 (5 bases). CDR3: CASSKPGTTGPEAFF. CDR3 DNA sequence: TGTGCCAGCAGCAAACCCGGGACTACGGGTCCTGAAGCTTTCTTT.